The 12 T cell receptor beta chains reported below all come from one sample, sequenced in a study of technical replicates of blood from several donors. This table comes from immunoSEQ multiplex PCR, and its TCRdb copy is limited to in-frame clones, with some not included. The table lists approximately 68,000 clones, nearly 98% of them singletons. Sample: T cells isolated from PBMCs. All receptors derive from a human donor in good health.

The chain joins TRBV7-9 to TRBJ1-3, with 9 bases that match TRBD1. CDR1 is SEHNR, CDR2 FQNEAQ, per germline (reference sequence). V was clipped by 4 bases and J by 0 bases; unmatched bases: 10. This CDR3 spans 18 amino acids. The CDR3 DNA follows: TGTGCCAGCAGCTCTCAACAGGGGGCCCCTTCCTCTGGAAACACCATATATTTT. This codes for CASSSQQGAPSSGNTIYF. The whole variable domain, remainder taken from reference TRBV7-9 and TRBJ1-3, is DTGVSQNPRHKITKRGQNVTFRCDPISEHNRLYWYRQTLGQGPEFLTYFQNEAQLEKSRLLSDRFSAERPKGSFSTLEIQRTEQGDSAMYLCASSSQQGAPSSGNTIYFGEGSWLTVV.

The chain carries TRBV6-5 and TRBJ2-7; 8 bases line up with TRBD1. There are 15 residues in the CDR3. V lost 10 bases and J lost 4; bases outside the gene matches: 15. Looked up from germline, CDR1 is MNHEY and CDR2 is SVGAGI. The CDR3 DNA sequence: TGTGCCACCATCAAAAGCGACAGGGGCCAATACGAGCAGTACTTC. It yields the protein CATIKSDRGQYEQYF.

This clone was counted once. The chain couples TRBV6-6 to TRBJ2-7; no reliable D call. Germline CDR1 MNHNY, CDR2 SVGAGI (reference sequence). Trimming removed 5 bases from V and 3 bases from J, with 11 bases in between. The CDR3 has 13 amino acids. CDR3 loop: CASSTSSYYEQYF. In DNA, the CDR3 is TGTGCCAGCAGTACTTCAAGCTACTACGAGCAGTACTTC.

This chain joins TRBV4-1 and TRBJ2-7; 9 bases map to TRBD1. This CDR3 contains 16 residues. V shed 4 bases and J 2 bases; nucleotides not matched to a gene: 9. Germline CDR1 reads MGHRA; CDR2 reads YSYEKL. CDR3 nucleotide sequence: TGCGCCAGCAGCCGGCCCGGGACAGGGCACCCCTACGAGCAGTACTTC. Its translation is CASSRPGTGHPYEQYF.

For the CDR3, the DNA is TGTGCCAGCAGTACACTAGATATGGAGCAGTACTTC. Translating it yields CASSTLDMEQYF. This chain links TRBV11-3 with TRBJ2-7, with a tentative D call TRBD2 (5 bases). The length of the CDR3 is 12 residues. V dropped 6 bases and J dropped 7 bases, with 13 bases sitting between them. Germline V gene lookup returns CDR1 SGHNT and CDR2 YENEEA.

Concerning this clone itself: The same CDR3 is also encoded by other DNA sequences in this sample. This rearrangement joins TRBV9 to TRBJ2-7; the match to TRBD2 covers 9 bases. CDR1 SGDLS and CDR2 YYNGEE come from the germline V gene. This CDR3 contains 14 residues. V shed 2 bases, J shed 0 bases, and the junction held 0 bases outside the gene matches. As DNA, the CDR3 is TGTGCCAGCAGCGTGGGACTAGCCTCCTACGAGCAGTACTTC. This encodes CASSVGLASYEQYF.

The J gene is TRBJ2-7, the V gene TRBV2, with a weak D call TRBD1 (6 bases). From germline, CDR1 is SNHLY and CDR2 FYNNEI. The V end lost 4 bases, the J end lost 6 bases, and 13 bases lay between the germline ends. This CDR3 contains 13 residues. The CDR3 sequence: CASSGTEWSEQYF. In DNA, the CDR3 is TGTGCCAGCAGTGGGACAGAATGGAGCGAGCAGTACTTC. Filled out from reference TRBV2 and TRBJ2-7, the complete variable domain reads EPEVTQTPSHQVTQMGQEVILRCVPISNHLYFYWYRQILGQKVEFLVSFYNNEISEKSEIFDDQFSVERPDGSNFTLKIRSTKLEDSAMYFCASSGTEWSEQYFGPGTRLTVT.

The chain carries TRBV7-6 and TRBJ2-2; tentatively, D is TRBD2 (5 bases). The V and J ends lost 0 bases and 4 bases respectively, with 21 bases between them. CDR1 is SGHVS and CDR2 is FNYEAQ in the germline V gene. The CDR3 length is 19 residues. The CDR3 nucleotides are TGTGCCAGCAGCTTAGCCCCTAGCTTTGGGAGTGTCGGCACCGGGGAGCTGTTTTTT. Amino acids: CASSLAPSFGSVGTGELFF.

The chain recombines TRBV2 with TRBJ2-7, with 7 positions matching TRBD2. The CDR3 is 16 amino acids. The V and J ends lost 6 bases and 1 base, in that order; junction bases with no gene match: 12. Per the germline V gene, CDR1 is SNHLY and CDR2 is FYNNEI. The CDR3, as DNA: TGTGCCAGCAGCGACCTCGGACTAGTGAAATCCTACGAGCAGTACTTC. It encodes CASSDLGLVKSYEQYF.

The chain couples TRBV11-3 to TRBJ2-6; D gene uncertain. Looked up from germline, CDR1 is SGHNT and CDR2 is YENEEA. Trimming shortened V by 7 bases and J by 3 bases, and 7 bases separated the two germline ends. This CDR3 region has 13 residues. The CDR3: CASTLNGANVLTF. The CDR3 DNA sequence: TGTGCCAGCACCCTAAATGGGGCCAACGTCCTGACTTTC.

This chain joins TRBV28 and TRBJ1-3; TRBD1 aligns across 8 bases. Trimming at V came to 6 bases and at J to 2 bases, leaving 3 bases not matched to a gene. CDR1 is MDHEN, CDR2 SYDVKM, per germline. CDR3 length: 14 amino acids. This CDR3 is CASSRTGTGNTIYF. In DNA form, the CDR3 reads TGTGCCAGCAGCCGGACAGGGACTGGAAACACCATATATTTT.

This rearrangement joins TRBV4-1 to TRBJ1-4, with no clear D. Germline V lookup: CDR1 MGHRA, CDR2 YSYEKL. V shed 7 bases and J shed 0 bases, with 9 bases lying between them. There are 14 residues in the CDR3. DNA of the CDR3: TGCGCCAGCACAGCGAAAGCAACTAATGAAAAACTGTTTTTT. Protein product: CASTAKATNEKLFF.